This TCR beta chain came from a study of cytomegalovirus exposure and HLA in healthy donors. Donors were ostensibly healthy at sampling, although undocumented immune exposures were probable. Germline loops: CDR1 SGHAT, CDR2 FQNNGV. The V gene lost 7 bases and the J gene lost 6 bases, with 18 bases spanning the gap. The CDR3 has 14 residues. PCR amplification relied on 60 Vbeta primers (plus 13 Jbeta primers). The data were produced by immunoSEQ multiplex PCR, yet TCRdb's version contains in-frame clones alone and is incomplete. The table shows about 180,000 clones, with 72% occurring only once. The sequenced sample consisted of PBMCs. The source of this sequence is a human donor in good health. The V and J genes are TRBV11-2 and TRBJ1-1, with TRBD1 as a possible D gene (5 bases). CDR3 sequence (DNA): TGTGCCAGCACCCTCCAGGCGGGGGTACCTGAAGCTTTCTTT. It is translated as CASTLQAGVPEAFF.